Below are 11 T cell receptor beta chains sequenced from a single sample in a study of regulatory T cells in long-lasting Graves disease. Described time point: newly diagnosed GD, antithyroid drugs for less than 3 months. Following extraction of RNA from PBMCs, that RNA was used to make the TCR library. Libraries of TCR beta came from iRepertoire HTBI primers plus Arm-PCR of CDR3 regions. A single record per CDR3 protein comes from TCRdb applying MiXCR to the multiplex PCR reads. The sample yields around 500,000 distinct CDR3 sequences, 12% seen once. This same sample was also part of a study on T cells in Graves' hyperthyroidism and ophthalmopathy.

The sample here was peripheral blood mononuclear cells (PBMCs), taken at new diagnosis, from a patient treated with antithyroid drugs. The receptors stem from a woman in her twenties or thirties with Graves disease.

This clonotype was seen ten or more times. The chain is built from TRBV19 and TRBJ2-5; a possible D gene is TRBD1 (6 bases). The germline V and J ends were trimmed by 6 bases and 4 bases, with 15 bases remaining between them. The CDR3 has 14 amino acids. Germline V gene sequence: CDR1 LNHDA, CDR2 SQIVND (reference sequence). CDR3 sequence reads: CASSKQGRGETQYF. CDR3 DNA: TGTGCCAGTAGCAAACAGGGTAGAGGAGAGACCCAGTACTTC.

Many counts were recorded for this clonotype. J is TRBJ2-3 and V is TRBV20-1, with 8 bases matching TRBD1. The CDR3 spans 18 residues. Germline CDR1 and CDR2: DFQATT and SNEGSKA (reference sequence). V trimming: 1 base; J trimming: 3 bases; junction bases outside the gene matches: 15. The CDR3, as DNA: TGCAGTGCTAGAGGAACACACCCCAGGGGGCTAACGACAGATACGCAGTATTTT. Translating gives CSARGTHPRGLTTDTQYF.

This clonotype has more than one count but fewer than ten. The genes are TRBV20-1 and TRBJ2-7; a weak D match, TRBD2 (6 bases). Trimming took off 7 bases at V and 3 bases at J, with 13 bases between the two ends. Germline V gene sequence: CDR1 DFQATT, CDR2 SNEGSKA (reference sequence). The CDR3 consists of 12 residues. The CDR3 DNA sequence: TGCAGTGTTGGTGGGAGGCTCTACGAGCAGTACTTC. Protein: CSVGGRLYEQYF.

The sample holds many counts of this clonotype. V and J are TRBV19 and TRBJ2-7; a possible D gene is TRBD1 (6 bases). CDR1 is LNHDA, CDR2 SQIVND, per germline (reference sequence). CDR3 length equals 15 residues. Between the trimmed V and J ends, which lost 3 bases and 1 base, there was a span of 13 bases. For the CDR3, the DNA is TGTGCCAGTAGTATGGAGACAGGAGGATCCTACGAGCAGTACTTC. Translating gives CASSMETGGSYEQYF.

This clonotype was observed at least ten times. The chain combines TRBV5-8 with TRBJ2-2; 11 nucleotides line up with TRBD2. Germline CDR1 and CDR2: SGHTS and YDEGEE. V lost 4 bases and J lost 1; bases outside the gene matches: 6. The CDR3 is made up of 17 amino acids. CDR3 in amino acids: CASSPSGLAGNTGELFF. DNA for the CDR3: TGTGCCAGCAGCCCGTCCGGACTAGCGGGGAACACCGGGGAGCTGTTTTTT.

The sample holds many counts of this clonotype. V is TRBV28 and J is TRBJ2-5; 11 positions match TRBD2. There are 17 residues in the CDR3. V gave up 3 bases and J gave up 5 bases; unmatched junction bases: 11. Germline assignment: CDR1 MDHEN and CDR2 SYDVKM. The CDR3: CASSFGVAGGGGETQYF. The DNA for the CDR3 is TGTGCCAGCAGTTTTGGGGTAGCGGGAGGGGGAGGCGAGACCCAGTACTTC.

This chain uses TRBV29-1 with TRBJ2-7; 12 positions match TRBD2. V lost 5 bases to trimming and J lost 3 bases; unmatched junction nucleotides: 8. This CDR3 region has 15 residues. CDR1 and CDR2 (germline): SQVTM, ANQGSEA. Here the CDR3 DNA reads TGCAGCGTTCATGCGACTAGCGGGAGCCTCTACGAGCAGTACTTC. Its translation is CSVHATSGSLYEQYF.

Note on this clonotype: A much larger clonotype is one base distant, so this may be a read error. This sequence joins TRBV6-2 or TRBV6-3 and TRBJ2-1, with 9 bases identical to TRBD2. Per the germline V gene, CDR1 is MNHEY and CDR2 is SVGEGT. The V segment lost 6 bases and the J segment 10 bases; nucleotides outside the gene matches: 16. This CDR3 is built from 16 residues. The DNA of the CDR3 is TGTGCCAGCAGGGACCCGGGACTAGCACGACCCTACGAGCAGTTCTTC. Its translation: CASRDPGLARPYEQFF.

This clonotype was recorded a few times. The chain's CDR3 is CASRWDRGTSAYGYTF. For the CDR3, the DNA is TGTGCCAGCAGGTGGGACAGGGGGACTTCCGCCTATGGCTACACCTTC. The chain is built from TRBV28 and TRBJ1-2; 11 bases align to TRBD1. This CDR3 is built from 16 residues. Trimming took 6 bases from V and 4 from J; bases not matched to a gene: 10. From germline, CDR1 is MDHEN and CDR2 SYDVKM.

This clonotype was picked up many times. The chain uses TRBV6-5 and TRBJ2-7; D perhaps matches TRBD2 (6 bases). V was shortened by 2 bases and J by 2 bases, with 16 bases between the two germline ends. The CDR3 sequence is 16 residues long. Germline CDR1 is MNHEY and CDR2 is SVGAGI. CDR3 sequence (DNA): TGTGCCAGCAGTTACGGCCGGGGGAGGCTCCCCTACGAGCAGTACTTC. This translates into CASSYGRGRLPYEQYF.

Ten or more counts support this clonotype. The chain couples TRBV3-1 to TRBJ2-3, with 8 bases aligning to TRBD2. CDR3 length: 15 residues. Germline CDR1 LGHDT, CDR2 YNNKEL (reference sequence). With V trimmed by 5 bases and J by 6 bases, 10 bases remained unmatched. CDR3 amino acids: CASSSGGRLADTQYF. The CDR3 DNA reads TGTGCCAGCAGCTCGGGAGGGCGGTTGGCGGATACGCAGTATTTT.